This TCR beta chain was profiled in a study of blood T cell repertoires in COVID-19. Donors were grouped by their self-reported clinical history. The table came from immunoSEQ multiplex PCR; TCRdb's copy has only in-frame clones and leaves some out. The profile shows about 480,000 clones, roughly 90% of them singletons. CDR3 length equals 16 residues. The J segment lost 5 bases and the V segment lost 8 bases, leaving 14 bases of the junction unmatched. Germline V gene lookup returns CDR1 SQVTM and CDR2 ANQGSEA. The receptor's source is a woman between 35 and 50 years old who had recovered from COVID-19. Sample: PBMCs or T cells enriched from blood (not recorded which). The rearrangement joins TRBV29-1 to TRBJ2-2; 10 nucleotides align to TRBD2. This CDR3 reads CSTDCGLAAATGELFF. In DNA form, the CDR3 reads TGCAGCACCGACTGCGGACTAGCGGCGGCGACCGGGGAGCTGTTTTTT.